The TCR beta chain under discussion was sequenced for a study of cytomegalovirus exposure and HLA in healthy donors. Both 60 Vbeta primers and 13 Jbeta primers went into the PCR. Method: immunoSEQ multiplex PCR; TCRdb's copy keeps in-frame clones and lacks some. The data show around 130,000 clones, 60% to 80% seen once. The origin of this receptor is a woman aged 60-75 years in good health and CMV-seronegative. The sequencing input was PBMCs.

CDR3 region: CASRPTVNYGYTF. In nucleotides, the CDR3 is TGTGCCAGCAGACCGACAGTTAACTATGGCTACACCTTC. This chain links TRBV6-5 with TRBJ1-2; tentatively, D is TRBD1 (5 bases). The ends were cut back, 6 bases at V and 1 base at J, with 9 bases in the middle. Germline V lookup: CDR1 MNHEY, CDR2 SVGAGI. This CDR3 comprises 13 residues.